What follows are 19 T cell receptor beta chains derived from one specimen sequenced in a study of cytomegalovirus exposure and HLA in healthy donors. The PCR was carried out with 60 Vbeta primers and 13 Jbeta primers. Data came from immunoSEQ multiplex PCR; TCRdb stores just in-frame clones and leaves some out. The table records about 110,000 clones, about 70% of them present only once. The source material was PBMCs. The receptors originated from a woman aged 40 to 50 in good health and CMV-seronegative.

The rearrangement links TRBV4-2 to TRBJ1-1, with TRBD1 matching 8 bases. CDR1 is LGHNA, CDR2 YNFKEQ, per germline. Unmatched junction bases numbered 12, after V lost 0 bases and J lost 3 bases. The CDR3 totals 18 residues. CDR3 protein: CASSQEVAGGIRDTEAFF. DNA of the CDR3: TGTGCCAGCAGCCAAGAAGTCGCAGGGGGCATCAGGGACACTGAAGCTTTCTTT.

This clone was seen a handful of times. The V gene is TRBV20-1, the J gene TRBJ2-5; D call uncertain. The CDR3 totals 10 residues. Germline CDR1 is DFQATT and CDR2 is SNEGSKA (reference sequence). Trimming took 5 bases from V and 4 from J, leaving 5 bases between them. The CDR3 bases are TGCAGTGCTGCCGGAGAGACCCAGTACTTC. It yields the protein CSAAGETQYF.

As DNA, the CDR3 is TGTGCCAGTAGTATAGATGACGGTTACAGGATGAACACTGAAGCTTTCTTT. This encodes CASSIDDGYRMNTEAFF. This chain links TRBV19 with TRBJ1-1; weak D call: TRBD1 (5 bases). Germline assignment: CDR1 LNHDA and CDR2 SQIVND (reference sequence). There are 17 residues in the CDR3. The V and J ends lost 0 bases and 0 bases respectively, with 14 bases between them.

This chain uses TRBV7-6 with TRBJ2-7; TRBD2 is a possible D gene (6 bases). The CDR3 length is 16 residues. Germline CDR1 is SGHVS and CDR2 is FNYEAQ. V lost 2 bases and J 0 bases, leaving 14 bases between the germline ends. CDR3 in DNA: TGTGCCAGCAGCTTACAACTAGCCTCGAGCTCCTACGAGCAGTACTTC. Protein: CASSLQLASSSYEQYF.

This clone was seen more than once but under ten times. The chain carries TRBV5-1 and TRBJ2-1, with TRBD2 matching 12 bases. With 0 bases clipped from V and 0 bases from J, the junction kept 4 bases outside the gene matches. The CDR3 has 18 amino acids. Germline V lookup: CDR1 SGHRS, CDR2 YFSETQ. The CDR3 coding sequence is TGCGCCAGCAGCTTGGGGGGACTAGCGGGTACCTCCTACAATGAGCAGTTCTTC. Amino acid sequence: CASSLGGLAGTSYNEQFF.

This clone appeared a few times. The genes are TRBV19 and TRBJ1-5; weak D call: TRBD1 (5 bases). Germline V CDR1 and CDR2: LNHDA, SQIVND (reference sequence). Trimming left V 6 bases short and J 9 bases short, with 21 bases between. This CDR3 is built from 15 residues. CDR3 in DNA: TGTGCCAGTAGCGTTGGGACGGCCCGGGGGGGGCCCCAGCATTTT. Its translation is CASSVGTARGGPQHF.

This chain joins TRBV2 and TRBJ2-7; D might be TRBD1 (6 bases). The germline V gene encodes CDR1 SNHLY and CDR2 FYNNEI. The CDR3 length is 13 residues. V lost 6 bases and J 6 bases, leaving 15 bases between the germline ends. The CDR3 is CASRKTTGFEQYF. Here the CDR3 DNA reads TGTGCCAGCAGGAAGACTACAGGGTTCGAGCAGTACTTC.

The chain has TRBV7-2 and TRBJ1-1; D possibly corresponds to TRBD1 (6 bases). Trimming pared 2 bases from V and 0 bases from J, leaving 19 bases between. The V gene's germline CDR1 is SGHTA and CDR2 FQGNSA. The CDR3 extends over 18 amino acids. As DNA, the CDR3 is TGTGCCAGCAGCTTATTTCGTATGGGGGCCCCAGTGAACACTGAAGCTTTCTTT. Translating it yields CASSLFRMGAPVNTEAFF. Full variable domain (outside the CDR3, taken from reference TRBV7-2 and TRBJ1-1): GAGVSQSPSNKVTEKGKDVELRCDPISGHTALYWYRQSLGQGLEFLIYFQGNSAPDKSGLPSDRFSAERTGGSVSTLTIQRTQQEDSAVYLCASSLFRMGAPVNTEAFFGQGTRLTVV.

This clone has just a few counts. The genes are TRBV6-1 and TRBJ1-1, with 9 bases fitting TRBD1. Germline lookup yields CDR1 MNHNS and CDR2 SASEGT. The CDR3 runs to 15 residues. V trimming: 6 bases; J trimming: 3 bases; junction bases outside the gene matches: 8. For the CDR3, the DNA is TGTGCCAGCAGGGGACCGGGACAGGGCTACACTGAAGCTTTCTTT. As protein: CASRGPGQGYTEAFF.

The V gene is TRBV5-1, the J gene TRBJ2-5; 9 bases are a match to TRBD2. Germline V gene data show CDR1 as SGHRS and CDR2 as YFSETQ. The ends lost 5 bases at V and 1 base at J; junction bases unmatched: 9. The CDR3 extends over 16 amino acids. DNA for the CDR3: TGCGCCAGCAGAGTCCTAGCGGGATCTTCCCAAGAGACCCAGTACTTC. Its protein product is CASRVLAGSSQETQYF.

In this sample, this clone turned up a few times. The chain links TRBV19 to TRBJ1-2; D gene ambiguous. The CDR3 loop spans 13 amino acids. The germline gives CDR1 LNHDA, CDR2 SQIVND (reference sequence). The V and J ends lost 0 bases and 5 bases respectively, with 7 bases between them. In nucleotides, the CDR3 is TGTGCCAGTAGTATAGATCGCAGTTATGGCTACACCTTC. Protein: CASSIDRSYGYTF.

This rearrangement joins TRBV11-3 to TRBJ2-1, with 8 bases aligning to TRBD2. Germline V gene lookup returns CDR1 SGHNT and CDR2 YENEEA. The CDR3 consists of 15 residues. Trimming cost V 1 base and J 4 bases; bases outside gene matches: 3. The chain's CDR3 is CASSLGLAPYNEQFF. The CDR3 DNA is TGTGCCAGCAGCTTAGGACTAGCGCCATACAATGAGCAGTTCTTC.

The chain couples TRBV6-1 to TRBJ2-3; the match to TRBD2 covers 7 bases. CDR1 is MNHNS, CDR2 SASEGT, per germline. The CDR3 has 14 residues. Losses at the gene ends were 5 bases for V and 1 base for J; bases not matched to a gene: 3. This CDR3 reads CASSSGMGTDTQYF. CDR3 DNA: TGTGCCAGCAGTAGCGGGATGGGCACAGATACGCAGTATTTT.

The chain carries TRBV7-2 and TRBJ2-3; 12 nucleotides match TRBD2. Trimming removed 2 bases from V and 6 bases from J; junction bases left unmatched: 6. CDR1 SGHTA and CDR2 FQGNSA come from the germline V gene. The CDR3 covers 16 residues. The CDR3 loop reads CASSLNLAGGRDTQYF. Here the CDR3 DNA reads TGTGCCAGCAGCTTAAACCTAGCGGGAGGGCGGGATACGCAGTATTTT.

The J gene is TRBJ1-2, the V gene TRBV4-1; weak D call: TRBD1 (5 bases). The CDR3 has 13 residues. The V gene lost 1 base and the J gene lost 4 bases, with 7 bases spanning the gap. In germline, CDR1 is MGHRA, CDR2 YSYEKL. The CDR3 sequence is CASSQGRAYGYTF. The CDR3, as DNA: TGCGCCAGCAGCCAAGGCAGGGCCTATGGCTACACCTTC.

V and J are TRBV6-1 and TRBJ2-7; 7 positions match TRBD1. V shed 1 base and J 3 bases; nucleotides not matched to a gene: 3. Germline V gives CDR1 MNHNS, CDR2 SASEGT. This CDR3 has 14 residues. The CDR3 sequence: CASSEGTGNYEQYF. CDR3 nucleotide sequence: TGTGCCAGCAGTGAAGGGACAGGTAACTACGAGCAGTACTTC.

This chain joins TRBV10-3 and TRBJ2-3; TRBD1 might be the D (6 bases). Deletions cut 11 bases from V and 1 base from J, with 13 bases between. The CDR3 runs to 13 residues. Germline V gives CDR1 ENHRY, CDR2 SYGVKD. The CDR3 loop reads CAVQGIGTDTQYF. For the CDR3, the DNA is TGTGCCGTACAGGGAATTGGCACAGATACGCAGTATTTT.

J is TRBJ2-2 and V is TRBV10-1, with D unresolved. Trimming took 8 bases from V and 5 from J, leaving 27 bases between them. CDR1 WNHNN and CDR2 SYGVQD come from the germline V gene (reference sequence). The CDR3 consists of 18 residues. The CDR3 is CASGWSPGRLACTGELFF. CDR3 in DNA: TGCGCCAGCGGATGGAGCCCCGGTCGATTGGCCTGTACCGGGGAGCTGTTTTTT.

The chain combines TRBV28 with TRBJ2-3, with D tentatively TRBD1 (6 bases). Germline CDR1 is MDHEN and CDR2 is SYDVKM. CDR3 length: 14 amino acids. Trimming stripped 6 bases from V and 2 bases from J, with 12 bases between. CDR3 protein: CASRPTGITDTQYF. The CDR3 bases are TGTGCCAGCAGACCCACAGGGATCACAGATACGCAGTATTTT. The full variable domain, completed using reference TRBV28 and TRBJ2-3, is DVKVTQSSRYLVKRTGEKVFLECVQDMDHENMFWYRQDPGLGLRLIYFSYDVKMKEKGDIPEGYSVSREKKERFSLILESASTNQTSMYLCASRPTGITDTQYFGPGTRLTVL.